The rows below give T cell receptor beta chains drawn from one sample of a study of human T cells and chemical hapten exposure. TCRdb itself ran the RACE reads through MiXCR, one entry per CDR3 protein. The table shows 55,000 to 75,000 distinct CDR3 sequences, with around 12% occurring only once. The specimen comprised whole blood, sampled in connection with sensitization to the hapten diphenylcyclopropenone (DPC). All receptors come from a man aged 30 to 45 with alopecia areata. Some clones in this sample may be carry-over from other donors' samples. Each CDR3 is given with its conserved first and last residue. Each record gives: D gene, V gene, J gene, clone size, CDR3 protein, CDR3 DNA. A D gene is named only where the DNA matches it firmly. Size is omitted from some rows. Given values are once, few, many or a class for expanded clones.

>NA|TRBV28|TRBJ2-7|few
CASSSKYEQYF
TGTGCCAGCAGTTCAAAGTACGAGCAGTACTTC
>NA|TRBV28|TRBJ2-7|many
CASSLSLYEQYF
TGTGCCAGCAGTTTATCTCTTTACGAGCAGTACTTC
>NA|TRBV9|TRBJ2-7|NA
CASSVAGNRVPYEQYF
TGTGCCAGCAGCGTAGCGGGGAACAGGGTACCCTACGAGCAGTACTTC
>NA|TRBV29-1|TRBJ2-7|NA
CSVVGSTYEQYF
TGCAGCGTTGTGGGCAGTACCTACGAGCAGTACTTC
>TRBD1|TRBV5-1|TRBJ2-7|many
CASSEGTGAYEQYF
TGCGCCAGCAGCGAAGGGACAGGGGCCTACGAGCAGTACTTC
>NA|TRBV2|TRBJ2-4|many
CAGVVAAKNIQYF
TGTGCCGGAGTCGTGGCAGCCAAAAACATTCAGTACTTC
>NA|TRBV20-1|TRBJ2-1|few
CSAKEWTDYNEQFF
TGCAGTGCTAAAGAGTGGACGGATTACAATGAGCAGTTCTTC
>NA|TRBV5-1|TRBJ1-1|many
CASSLAGLGGTEAFF
TGCGCCAGCAGCTTGGCTGGGTTAGGAGGGACTGAAGCTTTCTTT
>NA|TRBV28|TRBJ1-5|NA
CASSELSLSNSNQPQHF
TGTGCCAGCTCAGAACTCTCCCTAAGCAATAGCAATCAGCCCCAGCATTTT
>TRBD1|TRBV10-2|TRBJ1-5|NA
CASRATGGEGGQPQHF
TGCGCCAGCAGGGCTACAGGGGGCGAAGGTGGCCAGCCCCAGCATTTT
>NA|TRBV6-2/TRBV6-3|TRBJ1-1|few
CASSYLIGQTNTEAFF
TGTGCCAGCAGCTACCTCATAGGACAGACCAACACTGAAGCTTTCTTT
>NA|TRBV29-1|TRBJ1-2|few
CSVAGVGGGYTF
TGCAGCGTTGCCGGGGTCGGTGGCGGCTACACCTTC
>TRBD1|TRBV19|TRBJ1-5|many
CASSIGTGGGQPQHF
TGTGCCAGTAGTATTGGAACAGGGGGCGGTCAGCCCCAGCATTTT
>NA|TRBV6-6|TRBJ1-1|NA
CASSPHTEAFF
TGTGCCAGCAGCCCTCACACTGAAGCTTTCTTT